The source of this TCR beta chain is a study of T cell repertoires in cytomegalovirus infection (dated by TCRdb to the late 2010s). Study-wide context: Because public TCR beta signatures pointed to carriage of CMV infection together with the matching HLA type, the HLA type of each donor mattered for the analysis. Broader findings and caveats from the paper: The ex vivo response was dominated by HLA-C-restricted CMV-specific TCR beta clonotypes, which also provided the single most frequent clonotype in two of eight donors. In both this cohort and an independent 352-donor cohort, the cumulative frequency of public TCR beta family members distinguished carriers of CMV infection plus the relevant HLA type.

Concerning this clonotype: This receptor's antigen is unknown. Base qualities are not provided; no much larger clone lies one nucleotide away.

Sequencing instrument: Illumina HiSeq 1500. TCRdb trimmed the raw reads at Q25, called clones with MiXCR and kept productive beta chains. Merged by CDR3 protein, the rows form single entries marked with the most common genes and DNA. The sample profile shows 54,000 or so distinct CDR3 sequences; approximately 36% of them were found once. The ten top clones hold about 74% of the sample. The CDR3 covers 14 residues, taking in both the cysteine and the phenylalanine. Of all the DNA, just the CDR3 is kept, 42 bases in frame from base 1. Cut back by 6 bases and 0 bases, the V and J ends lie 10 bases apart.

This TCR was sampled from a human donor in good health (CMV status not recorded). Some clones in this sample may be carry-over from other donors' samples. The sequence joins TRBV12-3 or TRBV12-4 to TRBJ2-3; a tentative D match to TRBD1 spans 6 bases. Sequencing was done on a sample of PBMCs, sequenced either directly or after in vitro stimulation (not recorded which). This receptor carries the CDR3 CASSPGQSTDTQYF. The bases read TGTGCCAGCAGCCCGGGACAAAGCACAGATACGCAGTATTTT.